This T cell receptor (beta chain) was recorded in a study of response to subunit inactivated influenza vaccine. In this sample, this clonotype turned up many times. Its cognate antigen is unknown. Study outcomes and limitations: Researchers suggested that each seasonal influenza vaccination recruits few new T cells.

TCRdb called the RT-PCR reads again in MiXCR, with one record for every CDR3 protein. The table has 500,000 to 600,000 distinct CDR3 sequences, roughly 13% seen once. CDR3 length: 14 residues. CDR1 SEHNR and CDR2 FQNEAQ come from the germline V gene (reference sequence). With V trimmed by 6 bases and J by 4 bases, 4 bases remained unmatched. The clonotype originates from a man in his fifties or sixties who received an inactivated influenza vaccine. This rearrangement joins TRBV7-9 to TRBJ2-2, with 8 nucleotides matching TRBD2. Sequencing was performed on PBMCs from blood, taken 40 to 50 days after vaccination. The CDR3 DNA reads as TGTGCCAGCAGTAGCGGGACTACCACCGGGGAGCTGTTTTTT. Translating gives CASSSGTTTGELFF.